This is a list of T cell receptor beta chains from one sample in a study of blood T cells in healthy people across ages. TCRdb ran MiXCR on the 5' RACE reads and lists one entry per CDR3 protein. The sample holds around 620,000 distinct CDR3 sequences, 27% seen once. The sequencing input was blood. These receptors were taken from a woman between 70 and 85 years old in good health. The CDR3 runs from the conserved cysteine through the conserved F or W. The D gene is left open where the match is weak. Rows give clone size only sometimes, using once, few, many, or a class for an expanded clone.

J	V	D	size	DNA	CDR3
TRBJ1-2	TRBV20-1	TRBD1	few	TGCAGCGGTCAGGGGGGAGGTTCGGGCTACACCTTC	CSGQGGGSGYTF
TRBJ2-3	TRBV29-1	NA	many	TGCAGCGTTGAGGATACGCAGTATTTT	CSVEDTQYF
TRBJ1-2	TRBV7-2	NA	NA	TGTGCCAGCAGCTTAGCAGGGGTCCTCTATGGCTACACCTTC	CASSLAGVLYGYTF
TRBJ2-5	TRBV4-3	NA	few	TGCGCCAGCAGCCAAGATGGAAAGGGCCCTCAAGAGACCCAGTACTTC	CASSQDGKGPQETQYF
TRBJ2-7	TRBV20-1	NA	NA	TGCAGTGCTAGAGATCCCGGGGGTTCTAAACACGAGCAGTACTTC	CSARDPGGSKHEQYF
TRBJ2-7	TRBV29-1	NA	NA	TGCAGCGTTGAACTCGGGTTGGGGTCGGAGGGGCGAGGGGAGCAGTACTTC	CSVELGLGSEGRGEQYF
TRBJ1-1	TRBV9	NA	NA	TGTGCCAGCAGGCCCTGGGGGACCAACACTGAAGCTTTCTTT	CASRPWGTNTEAFF
TRBJ1-4	TRBV7-6	NA	NA	TGTGCCAGCAGCTTAGGCCCCCCCGGGGTCGGAGATGAAAAACTGTTTTTT	CASSLGPPGVGDEKLFF
TRBJ2-5	TRBV10-3	NA	NA	TGTGCCATCATGAACAGGGCCTTGGAGACCCAGTACTTC	CAIMNRALETQYF
TRBJ2-6	TRBV24-1	TRBD2	few	TGTGCCAGCAGTTATCGCGGGGGCTCTGGGGCCAACGTCCTGACTTTC	CASSYRGGSGANVLTF
TRBJ1-4	TRBV6-6	NA	NA	TGTGCCAGCAGTTCCCGACAGTCTAATGAAAAACTGTTTTTT	CASSSRQSNEKLFF
TRBJ1-3	TRBV29-1	NA	NA	TGCAGCGTTGTTCGTGGGACACCCGCTATTGACGGCACCATATATTTT	CSVVRGTPAIDGTIYF
TRBJ1-2	TRBV7-2	TRBD1	NA	TGTGCCAGCAGCTTCGGACAGGGGCTGGGCTATGGCTACACCTTC	CASSFGQGLGYGYTF
TRBJ1-1	TRBV9	NA	NA	TGTGCCAGCAGCGCGGGCGGGAACTTTCCGAACACTGAAGCTTTCTTT	CASSAGGNFPNTEAFF
TRBJ2-2	TRBV6-2/TRBV6-3	NA	NA	TGTGCCAGCAGTTCCAGGGGTCCCCTCCCCGGGGAGCTGTTTTTT	CASSSRGPLPGELFF
TRBJ2-7	TRBV20-1	NA	once	TGCAGTGCCCGAGGGGATACGGGTAGTGGGTACGAGCAGTACTTC	CSARGDTGSGYEQYF
TRBJ1-2	TRBV6-5	TRBD1	few	TGTGCCAGCAGGCCGGGACAGAACTATGGCTACACCTTC	CASRPGQNYGYTF
TRBJ2-2	TRBV20-1	TRBD2	few	TGCAGTGCTAGTAGGCGCGGGGGGGCGAACACCGGGGAGCTGTTTTTT	CSASRRGGANTGELFF
TRBJ1-1	TRBV18	NA	NA	TGTGCCGGCTCACGGAGCGTCCCGGAACAGGGACCTGAAGCTTTCTTT	CAGSRSVPEQGPEAFF
TRBJ2-1	TRBV3-1	NA	NA	TGTGCCAGCAGCCGGGTTAGTTCCTACAATGAGCAGTTCTTC	CASSRVSSYNEQFF
TRBJ2-5	TRBV29-1	NA	NA	TGCAGCGTTGAAAGGTCGAGGGGGGAGACCCAGTACTTC	CSVERSRGETQYF
TRBJ2-3	TRBV4-3	NA	NA	TGCGCCAGCAGCCAAGATCCGAGAGGGGGGGCCCTGGATACGCAGTATTTT	CASSQDPRGGALDTQYF
TRBJ2-3	TRBV6-5	NA	NA	TGTGCCAGCAGTTACTCGGAGACAGATACGCAGTATTTT	CASSYSETDTQYF
TRBJ1-4	TRBV15	TRBD1	few	TGTGCCACCAGCAGAGGGAGCGGAGGGGGGACAGCTAATGAAAAACTGTTTTTT	CATSRGSGGGTANEKLFF
TRBJ2-1	TRBV27	TRBD1	few	TGTGCCAGCAGTTGGGGACAGGGCCATGAGCAGTTCTTC	CASSWGQGHEQFF
TRBJ2-7	TRBV6-5	TRBD2	NA	TGTGCCAGCAGTTACCGGACTAGCGGGGGGCACGAGCAGTACTTC	CASSYRTSGGHEQYF
TRBJ2-7	TRBV6-2/TRBV6-3	NA	few	TGTGCCAGCAGTTACGATTATGGAGGGAAGCAGTACTTC	CASSYDYGGKQYF
TRBJ1-2	TRBV2	NA	NA	TGTGCCAGCAGTCGGCAGAAAAAGAACTATGGCTACACCTTC	CASSRQKKNYGYTF
TRBJ1-2	TRBV7-9	NA	NA	TGTGCCAGCAGCTTAGCGGGACTTCAGAATGGCTACACCTTC	CASSLAGLQNGYTF
TRBJ1-1	TRBV6-5	NA	NA	TGTGCCAGCAGTTACTCGATAGGAATGGACACTGAAGCTTTCTTT	CASSYSIGMDTEAFF
TRBJ2-3	TRBV4-3	TRBD2	NA	TGCGCCAGCAGCCAAGTCTTCCTAGCGGGGGCCCGCACAGATACGCAGTATTTT	CASSQVFLAGARTDTQYF
TRBJ2-7	TRBV5-6	NA	many	TGTGCCAGCAGTAAACAGTACGAGCAGTACTTC	CASSKQYEQYF
TRBJ2-2	TRBV5-1	TRBD1	NA	TGCGCCAGCAGCAGGACAGGCACCGGGGAGCTGTTTTTT	CASSRTGTGELFF
TRBJ2-3	TRBV29-1	NA	NA	TGCAGCGTTTCTGCTAGCACAGATACGCAGTATTTT	CSVSASTDTQYF
TRBJ2-3	TRBV10-3	TRBD2	few	TGTGCCATCAGTGGGACCCATAGCGGGGGGCTCACAGATACGCAGTATTTT	CAISGTHSGGLTDTQYF
TRBJ2-5	TRBV2	TRBD2	NA	TGTGCCAGCAGTGAACCCCCTAGCGGCCTACGTGGGCAGTACTTC	CASSEPPSGLRGQYF
TRBJ2-4	TRBV11-2	NA	NA	TGTGCCAGCAGCGCTGGGGAGGGGGGAAACATTCAGTACTTC	CASSAGEGGNIQYF
TRBJ2-5	TRBV4-3	NA	NA	TGCGCCAGCAGCCAAGATCTGGGAGGCGTGGACGACCAAGAGACCCAGTACTTC	CASSQDLGGVDDQETQYF
TRBJ2-5	TRBV24-1	TRBD1	few	TGTGCCACCAGCGGTTCAGGGGGCATGGAGACCCAGTACTTC	CATSGSGGMETQYF
TRBJ1-2	TRBV29-1	NA	NA	TGCAGCGTTTCTGGCGGAGCGGACTATGGCTACACCTTC	CSVSGGADYGYTF
TRBJ2-7	TRBV29-1	NA	few	TGCAGCGTTGCTGGGCAGTACTTC	CSVAGQYF
TRBJ2-1	TRBV7-6	TRBD2	few	TGTGCCAGCAGTTTCACCCTAGCGGGGTCGACCTACAATGAGCAGTTCTTC	CASSFTLAGSTYNEQFF
TRBJ2-7	TRBV5-6	NA	few	TGTGCCAGCAGCTTGAGGGCAGGCTACGAGCAGTACTTC	CASSLRAGYEQYF
TRBJ1-1	TRBV4-3	NA	NA	TGCGCCAGCAGCCTCGACTACGTGAACACTGAAGCTTTCTTT	CASSLDYVNTEAFF
TRBJ2-3	TRBV12-3/TRBV12-4	TRBD1	NA	TGTGCCAGCAGTTCCATCGACAGGGGTCCAGATACGCAGTATTTT	CASSSIDRGPDTQYF